This T cell receptor beta chain was identified during a study of cytomegalovirus exposure and HLA in healthy donors. As for the study in general: HLA-typed donors were the source of about 85 million unique TCRs, which an early data release held. Study outcomes and limitations: The study flagged roughly 160 TCR beta chains as cytomegalovirus-associated.

A note on this clone: Its antigen is not known.

These donors counted as nominally healthy when sampled, but unrecorded immune exposures were likely. The CDR3 sequence is 15 residues long. Germline CDR1 is SGHKS and CDR2 is YYEKEE (reference sequence). The junction had 3 bases not matched to a gene; V was cut back by 2 bases and J by 5 bases. Amplification used 60 Vbeta primers and 13 Jbeta primers. Method: immunoSEQ multiplex PCR; TCRdb's copy keeps in-frame clones and lacks some. The sample comprises some 180,000 clones, roughly 80% of which are singletons, and about 2.5% rests with the top ten. V is TRBV5-5 and J is TRBJ1-6, with 8 bases aligning to TRBD1. The specimen sequenced was PBMCs. This clonotype was obtained from a male donor in good health and CMV-seronegative. The CDR3 sequence is CASSFWDRNNSPLHF. In DNA, the CDR3 is TGTGCCAGCAGCTTTTGGGACAGGAATAATTCACCCCTCCACTTT.